What follows are 22 T cell receptor beta chains derived from one specimen sequenced in a study of T cell changes during pregnancy in multiple sclerosis. Sequencing used immunoSEQ multiplex PCR; TCRdb keeps in-frame clones, though not all of them. The sample records approximately 60,000 clones, 90% to 95% being singletons. The sample consisted of CD8+ T cells from peripheral blood mononuclear cells, taken in the third trimester of pregnancy. The source of these receptors is a female donor with multiple sclerosis, enrolled in a pregnancy study.

This clone is judged medium-sized. The same CDR3 is also encoded by other DNA sequences in this sample. This chain connects TRBV6-4 to TRBJ2-1; TRBD1 aligns across 11 bases. Trimming removed 2 bases from V and 6 bases from J; junction bases left unmatched: 0. CDR1 is MRHNA, CDR2 SNTAGT, per germline. CDR3 length: 14 amino acids. DNA of the CDR3: TGTGCCAGCAGTGACGGGACAGGGGGCAATGAGCAGTTCTTC. Encoded protein: CASSDGTGGNEQFF.

The rearrangement links TRBV7-2 to TRBJ2-7; TRBD2 matches 12 bases. CDR1 and CDR2 (germline): SGHTA, FQGNSA. This CDR3 is 16 amino acids long. J gave up 0 bases and V 4 bases, and 4 bases lay outside the gene matches. CDR3 nucleotides: TGTGCCAGCAGCTCTGTGACTAGCGGGAGCTCCTACGAGCAGTACTTC. It encodes CASSSVTSGSSYEQYF.

The chain couples TRBV2 to TRBJ1-4; TRBD1 agrees at 9 bases. The CDR3 covers 17 residues. The V gene end was trimmed by 2 bases and the J gene end by 7 bases; junction bases not matched to a gene: 11. In germline, CDR1 is SNHLY, CDR2 FYNNEI. CDR3 sequence: CASSEFYRDRAGEKLFF. CDR3 DNA: TGTGCCAGCAGTGAATTCTACCGGGACAGGGCTGGTGAAAAACTGTTTTTT.

The chain links TRBV13 to TRBJ2-3; 7 bases are a match to TRBD2. This CDR3 comprises 16 residues. The germline CDR1 and CDR2 sequences are PRHDT and FYEKMQ (reference sequence). The trim removed 4 bases at V and 2 bases at J, leaving 9 bases unmatched. Here the CDR3 DNA reads TGTGCCAGCAGCTCCCTAGCGGTACCCGACACAGATACGCAGTATTTT. It codes for CASSSLAVPDTDTQYF.

The chain recombines TRBV6-1 with TRBJ2-5; 12 nucleotides match TRBD2. The CDR3 consists of 16 residues. Germline CDR1 and CDR2: MNHNS and SASEGT. J gave up 5 bases and V 4 bases, and 8 bases lay outside the gene matches. The CDR3: CASSGLAGEGAETQYF. CDR3 coding DNA: TGTGCCAGCAGTGGACTAGCGGGAGAAGGGGCCGAGACCCAGTACTTC.

The chain links TRBV9 to TRBJ2-3; TRBD2 matches at 15 bases. The CDR3 has 17 residues. From germline, CDR1 is SGDLS and CDR2 YYNGEE. Trimming took 3 bases from V and 1 from J; bases not matched to a gene: 3. The CDR3 nucleotides read TGTGCCAGCAGCGGGACTAGCGGGAGGGAGGGCACAGATACGCAGTATTTT. Its translation: CASSGTSGREGTDTQYF.

The gene calls are TRBV5-1 and TRBJ2-7; 7 nucleotides agree with TRBD1. V lost 0 bases and J lost 1; bases outside the gene matches: 7. Germline assignment: CDR1 SGHRS and CDR2 YFSETQ. The CDR3 runs 16 residues. The CDR3 bases are TGCGCCAGCAGCTTGGCCAAGGGGACAGATTCCTACGAGCAGTACTTC. As protein: CASSLAKGTDSYEQYF.

This clone was recorded only once. The chain is built from TRBV11-2 and TRBJ2-7; D ambiguous. Germline V CDR1 and CDR2: SGHAT, FQNNGV. V lost 0 bases and J 3 bases, leaving 12 bases between the germline ends. This CDR3 contains 15 residues. CDR3: CASSLDRVPSYEQYF. The DNA for the CDR3 is TGTGCCAGCAGCTTAGATCGGGTTCCTAGCTACGAGCAGTACTTC.

This rearrangement joins TRBV7-2 to TRBJ2-7; 7 positions match TRBD2. The germline V gene encodes CDR1 SGHTA and CDR2 FQGNSA. The CDR3 length is 14 residues. Trimming cost V 5 bases and J 0 bases; bases outside gene matches: 4. The CDR3 DNA sequence: TGTGCCAGCAGCCTCCTAGCGGCCTCCTACGAGCAGTACTTC. Residues: CASSLLAASYEQYF.

This clone was observed a single time. The V gene is TRBV5-6, the J gene TRBJ1-2, with D perhaps matching TRBD1 (6 bases). The V and J ends lost 0 bases and 4 bases respectively, with 19 bases between them. There are 17 residues in the CDR3. CDR1 and CDR2 from the germline V gene are SGHDT and YYEEEE. CDR3: CASSLAFEGGRIYGYTF. The CDR3 nucleotides read TGTGCCAGCAGCTTGGCCTTCGAGGGGGGGCGCATCTATGGCTACACCTTC.

This clone appeared once. J is TRBJ2-1 and V is TRBV5-1; 8 positions match TRBD1. The V segment lost 2 bases and the J segment 5 bases; nucleotides outside the gene matches: 3. The CDR3 runs 14 residues. CDR1 and CDR2 from the germline V gene are SGHRS and YFSETQ. CDR3 residues: CASSLGTGDNEQFF. Written as DNA, the CDR3 is TGCGCCAGCAGCTTAGGGACAGGTGACAATGAGCAGTTCTTC.

This clone appeared a single time. V usage is TRBV4-2 and J usage is TRBJ1-5, with a tentative D call TRBD1 (5 bases). The CDR3 is made up of 17 amino acids. Germline V gene data show CDR1 as LGHNA and CDR2 as YNFKEQ. V was trimmed by 4 bases and J by 2 bases, leaving 18 bases between them. Written as DNA, the CDR3 is TGTGCCAGCAGCCGTTACAATGCGGGGGAAGGCAATCAGCCCCAGCATTTT. Protein: CASSRYNAGEGNQPQHF.

The J gene is TRBJ1-1, the V gene TRBV19; D is possibly TRBD1 (6 bases). V was trimmed by 5 bases and J by 7 bases, leaving 17 bases between them. Germline V gene sequence: CDR1 LNHDA, CDR2 SQIVND (reference sequence). This CDR3 is 14 amino acids long. The CDR3 protein is CASSDERGRIEAFF. The CDR3 DNA follows: TGTGCCAGTAGTGACGAGCGGGGGCGAATTGAAGCTTTCTTT.

The chain combines TRBV4-1 with TRBJ1-1, with D hard to call. Germline CDR1 MGHRA, CDR2 YSYEKL. This CDR3 comprises 15 residues. The V and J ends lost 3 bases and 5 bases respectively, with 16 bases between them. CDR3 nucleotides: TGCGCCAGCAGCCATGGGGAGGGAGTAGGGACTGAAGCTTTCTTT. It specifies CASSHGEGVGTEAFF.

This rearrangement joins TRBV2 to TRBJ1-1, with unresolved D. This CDR3 region has 15 residues. Germline CDR1 reads SNHLY; CDR2 reads FYNNEI. The V gene lost 3 bases and the J gene lost 4 bases, with 15 bases spanning the gap. CDR3 sequence reads: CASSDPPRGTTEAFF. The CDR3 DNA is TGTGCCAGCAGTGACCCTCCCCGGGGAACCACTGAAGCTTTCTTT.

V usage is TRBV28 and J usage is TRBJ2-7, with 9 positions matching TRBD2. This CDR3 comprises 14 residues. Unmatched junction bases numbered 4, after V lost 7 bases and J lost 0 bases. Germline V lookup: CDR1 MDHEN, CDR2 SYDVKM. CDR3 sequence: CASNLAGSSYEQYF. The CDR3 nucleotides are TGTGCCAGCAATCTAGCGGGGAGCTCCTACGAGCAGTACTTC.

The rearrangement uses TRBV7-9 and TRBJ2-1; 11 nucleotides align to TRBD2. V shed 5 bases and J 5 bases; nucleotides not matched to a gene: 5. The CDR3 loop spans 15 amino acids. Germline CDR1 SEHNR, CDR2 FQNEAQ (reference sequence). For the CDR3, the DNA is TGTGCCAGCAGCCCGAGACTAGCGGGGAACAATGAGCAGTTCTTC. Protein product: CASSPRLAGNNEQFF.

The chain recombines TRBV19 with TRBJ1-1, with D uncertain. V lost 5 bases and J 4 bases, leaving 8 bases between the germline ends. This CDR3 is 12 amino acids long. Germline CDR1 and CDR2: LNHDA and SQIVND (reference sequence). CDR3 protein: CASSVIGTEAFF. Here the CDR3 DNA reads TGTGCCAGTAGTGTCATCGGCACTGAAGCTTTCTTT.

J is TRBJ2-7 and V is TRBV6-1, with 12 bases lining up with TRBD2. Losses at the gene ends were 8 bases for V and 7 bases for J; bases not matched to a gene: 9. CDR1 MNHNS and CDR2 SASEGT come from the germline V gene. The CDR3 is made up of 14 amino acids. The CDR3 sequence is CASYTPGLAGEQYF. The CDR3 DNA reads as TGTGCCAGCTACACGCCGGGACTAGCGGGTGAGCAGTACTTC.

The chain has TRBV6-5 and TRBJ2-1; 7 bases fit TRBD2. The V segment lost 0 bases and the J segment 4 bases; nucleotides outside the gene matches: 6. This CDR3 has 16 residues. Germline V lookup: CDR1 MNHEY, CDR2 SVGAGI. CDR3 amino acids: CASSYSGGGYYNEQFF. The DNA for the CDR3 is TGTGCCAGCAGTTACTCTGGGGGAGGGTATTACAATGAGCAGTTCTTC.

The gene calls are TRBV27 and TRBJ2-7; the match to TRBD2 covers 11 bases. Germline V lookup: CDR1 MNHEY, CDR2 SMNVEV (reference sequence). The CDR3 runs 14 residues. The ends lost 2 bases at V and 6 bases at J; junction bases unmatched: 3. The DNA for the CDR3 is TGTGCCAGCAGTTTACTAGCGGGAGGAAGCGAGCAGTACTTC. The encoded protein is CASSLLAGGSEQYF.

This chain links TRBV28 with TRBJ1-3; D is possibly TRBD1 (6 bases). This CDR3 spans 14 amino acids. Deletions cut 4 bases from V and 2 bases from J, with 9 bases between. CDR1 is MDHEN and CDR2 is SYDVKM in the germline V gene. In DNA, the CDR3 is TGTGCCAGCAGTTGGGGGCTCGCTGGAAACACCATATATTTT. Protein product: CASSWGLAGNTIYF.